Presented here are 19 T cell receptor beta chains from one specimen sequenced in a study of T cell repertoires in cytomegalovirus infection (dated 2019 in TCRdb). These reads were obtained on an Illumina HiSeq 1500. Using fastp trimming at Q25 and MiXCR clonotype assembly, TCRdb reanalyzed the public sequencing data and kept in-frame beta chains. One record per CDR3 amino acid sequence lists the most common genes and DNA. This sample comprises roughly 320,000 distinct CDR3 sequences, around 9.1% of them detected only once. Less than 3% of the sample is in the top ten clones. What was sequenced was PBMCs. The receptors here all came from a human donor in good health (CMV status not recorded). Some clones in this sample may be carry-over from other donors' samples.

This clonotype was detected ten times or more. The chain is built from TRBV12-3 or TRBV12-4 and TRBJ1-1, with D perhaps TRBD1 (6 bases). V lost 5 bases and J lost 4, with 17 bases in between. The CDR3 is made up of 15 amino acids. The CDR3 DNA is TGTGCCAGCAGTCCGACTGCGGGGGGGGCCACTGAAGCTTTCTTT. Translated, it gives CASSPTAGGATEAFF.

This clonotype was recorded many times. Here the CDR3 DNA reads TGTGCCAGCAGTTCGAGACTAGCGGGGCAAACCTACAATGAGCAGTTCTTC. Protein product: CASSSRLAGQTYNEQFF. The chain employs TRBV28 and TRBJ2-1; 11 bases align to TRBD2. The ends lost 4 bases at V and 2 bases at J; junction bases unmatched: 7. CDR1 and CDR2 from the germline V gene are MDHEN and SYDVKM. This CDR3 is built from 17 residues.

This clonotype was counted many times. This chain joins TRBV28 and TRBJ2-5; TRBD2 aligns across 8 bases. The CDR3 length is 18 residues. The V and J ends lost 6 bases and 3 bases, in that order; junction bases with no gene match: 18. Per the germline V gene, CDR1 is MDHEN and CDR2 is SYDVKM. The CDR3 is CASRTDTNIAGPKETQYF. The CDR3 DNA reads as TGTGCCAGCAGGACGGACACCAACATAGCGGGGCCAAAAGAGACCCAGTACTTC. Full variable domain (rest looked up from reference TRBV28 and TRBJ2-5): DVKVTQSSRYLVKRTGEKVFLECVQDMDHENMFWYRQDPGLGLRLIYFSYDVKMKEKGDIPEGYSVSREKKERFSLILESASTNQTSMYLCASRTDTNIAGPKETQYFGPGTRLLVL.

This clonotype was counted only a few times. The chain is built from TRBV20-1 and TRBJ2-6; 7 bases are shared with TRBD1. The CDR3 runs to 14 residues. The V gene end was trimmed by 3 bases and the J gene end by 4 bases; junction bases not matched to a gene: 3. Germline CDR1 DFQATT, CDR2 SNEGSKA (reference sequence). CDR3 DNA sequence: TGCAGTGCTAGGAGGGGGCAGGGGGCCAACGTCCTGACTTTC. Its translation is CSARRGQGANVLTF.

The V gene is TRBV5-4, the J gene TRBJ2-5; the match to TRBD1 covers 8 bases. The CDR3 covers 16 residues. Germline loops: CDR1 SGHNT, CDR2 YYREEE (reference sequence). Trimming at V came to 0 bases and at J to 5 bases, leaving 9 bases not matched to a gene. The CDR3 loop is CASSLARAGGAETQYF. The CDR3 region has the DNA TGTGCCAGCAGCTTGGCCCGGGCAGGGGGCGCGGAGACCCAGTACTTC.

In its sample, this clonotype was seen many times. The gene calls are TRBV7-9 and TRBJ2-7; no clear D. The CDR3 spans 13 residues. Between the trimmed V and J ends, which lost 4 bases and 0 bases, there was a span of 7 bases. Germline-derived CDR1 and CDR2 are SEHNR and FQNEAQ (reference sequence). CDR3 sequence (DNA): TGTGCCAGCAGCTCCCGACACTCCTACGAGCAGTACTTC. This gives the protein CASSSRHSYEQYF.

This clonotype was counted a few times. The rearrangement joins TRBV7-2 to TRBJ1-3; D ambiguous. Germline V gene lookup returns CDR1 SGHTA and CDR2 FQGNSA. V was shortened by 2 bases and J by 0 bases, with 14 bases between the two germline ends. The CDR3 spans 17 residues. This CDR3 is CASSLFGRGLSGNTIYF. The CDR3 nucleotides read TGTGCCAGCAGCTTATTCGGTCGCGGGCTCTCTGGAAACACCATATATTTT.

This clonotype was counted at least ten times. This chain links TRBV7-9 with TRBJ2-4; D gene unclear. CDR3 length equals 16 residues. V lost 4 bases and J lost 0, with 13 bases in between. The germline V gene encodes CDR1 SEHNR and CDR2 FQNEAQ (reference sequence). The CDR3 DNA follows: TGTGCCAGCAGCTCTTTGGTATCGGTAGCCAAAAACATTCAGTACTTC. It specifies CASSSLVSVAKNIQYF.

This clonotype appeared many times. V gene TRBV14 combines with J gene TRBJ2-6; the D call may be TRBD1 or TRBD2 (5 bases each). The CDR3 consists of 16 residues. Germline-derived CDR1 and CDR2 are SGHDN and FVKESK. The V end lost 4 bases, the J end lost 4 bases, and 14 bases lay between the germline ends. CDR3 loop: CASSPPPGDGANVLTF. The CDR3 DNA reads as TGTGCCAGCAGCCCGCCCCCTGGGGACGGGGCCAACGTCCTGACTTTC. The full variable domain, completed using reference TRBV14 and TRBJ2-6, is EAGVTQFPSHSVIEKGQTVTLRCDPISGHDNLYWYRRVMGKEIKFLLHFVKESKQDESGMPNNRFLAERTGGTYSTLKVQPAELEDSGVYFCASSPPPGDGANVLTFGAGSRLTVL.

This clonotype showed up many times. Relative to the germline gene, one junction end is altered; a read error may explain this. CDR3 in DNA: TGTGCCAGCAGAAAAGGGACAGGGGAACATTTC. Protein product: CASRKGTGEHF. This chain connects TRBV7-9 to TRBJ1-2, with 10 bases matching TRBD1. This CDR3 comprises 11 residues. CDR1 SEHNR and CDR2 FQNEAQ come from the germline V gene (reference sequence).

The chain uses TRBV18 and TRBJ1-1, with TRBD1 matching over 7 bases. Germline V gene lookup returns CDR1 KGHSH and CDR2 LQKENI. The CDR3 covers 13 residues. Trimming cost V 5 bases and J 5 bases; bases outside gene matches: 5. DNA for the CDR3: TGTGCCAGCTCATACACAGGGGAAACTGAAGCTTTCTTT. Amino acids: CASSYTGETEAFF.

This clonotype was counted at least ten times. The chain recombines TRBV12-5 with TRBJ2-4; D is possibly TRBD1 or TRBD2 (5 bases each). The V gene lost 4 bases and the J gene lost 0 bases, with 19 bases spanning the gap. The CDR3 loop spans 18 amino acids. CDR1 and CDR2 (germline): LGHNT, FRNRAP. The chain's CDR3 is CASGCDLVGELAKNIQYF. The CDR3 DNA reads TGTGCTAGTGGTTGCGACCTCGTGGGGGAGCTAGCCAAAAACATTCAGTACTTC.

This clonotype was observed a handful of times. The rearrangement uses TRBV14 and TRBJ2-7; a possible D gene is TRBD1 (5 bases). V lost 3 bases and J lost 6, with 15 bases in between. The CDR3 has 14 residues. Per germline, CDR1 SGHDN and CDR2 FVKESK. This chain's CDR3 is CASSQIGEQSEQYF. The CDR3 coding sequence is TGTGCCAGCAGCCAGATAGGGGAACAAAGCGAGCAGTACTTC.

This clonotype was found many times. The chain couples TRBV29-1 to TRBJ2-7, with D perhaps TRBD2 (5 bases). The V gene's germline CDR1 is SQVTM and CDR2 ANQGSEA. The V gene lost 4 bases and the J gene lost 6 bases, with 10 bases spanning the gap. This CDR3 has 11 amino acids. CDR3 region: CSVGQAGEQYF. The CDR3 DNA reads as TGCAGCGTTGGGCAGGCGGGCGAGCAGTACTTC.

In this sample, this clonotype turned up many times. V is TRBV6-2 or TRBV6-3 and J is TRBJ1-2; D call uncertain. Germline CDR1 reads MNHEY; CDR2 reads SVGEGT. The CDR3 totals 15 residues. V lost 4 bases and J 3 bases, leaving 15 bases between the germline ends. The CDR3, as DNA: TGTGCCAGCAGTTGGCCTCGGGGAGAGTACTATGGCTACACCTTC. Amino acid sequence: CASSWPRGEYYGYTF.

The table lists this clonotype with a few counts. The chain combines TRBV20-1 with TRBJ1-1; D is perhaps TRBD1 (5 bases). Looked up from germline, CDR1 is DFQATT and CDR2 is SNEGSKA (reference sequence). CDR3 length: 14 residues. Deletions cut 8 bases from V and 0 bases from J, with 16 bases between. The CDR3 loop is CSLPGGGMNTEAFF. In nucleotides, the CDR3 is TGCAGTCTCCCCGGGGGGGGGATGAACACTGAAGCTTTCTTT.

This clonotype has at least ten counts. Here the CDR3 reads CASSLEGGHEQYV. The CDR3 nucleotides read TGTGCCAGCAGCTTAGAAGGCGGCCACGAGCAGTACGTC. The rearrangement links TRBV7-2 to TRBJ2-7; D is unclear. CDR1 is SGHTA and CDR2 is FQGNSA in the germline V gene. The CDR3 totals 13 residues. V was clipped by 1 base and J by 5 bases, with 9 bases between them.

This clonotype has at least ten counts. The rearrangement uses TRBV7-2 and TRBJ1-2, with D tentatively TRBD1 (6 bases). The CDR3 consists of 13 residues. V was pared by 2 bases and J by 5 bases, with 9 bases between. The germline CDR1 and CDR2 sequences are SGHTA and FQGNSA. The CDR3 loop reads CASSLSQGYGYTF. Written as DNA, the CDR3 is TGTGCCAGCAGCTTATCACAGGGATATGGCTACACCTTC.

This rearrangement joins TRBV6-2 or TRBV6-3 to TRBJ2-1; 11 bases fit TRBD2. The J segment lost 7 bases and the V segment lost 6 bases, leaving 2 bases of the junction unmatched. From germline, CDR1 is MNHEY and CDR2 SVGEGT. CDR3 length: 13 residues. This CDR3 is CASRLAGVNEQFF. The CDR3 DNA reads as TGTGCCAGCAGACTAGCGGGGGTGAATGAGCAGTTCTTC.